These 32 T cell receptor beta chains were sequenced from one sample in a study of T cell clonotyping in hematopoietic cell transplantation. Assay used: immunoSEQ multiplex PCR; TCRdb lists only in-frame clones, some missing. The table shows about 69,000 clones, with roughly 94% occurring only once. Sequenced: peripheral blood mononuclear cells. Every receptor here comes from a man in his forties or fifties in good health. Some clones in this sample may be carry-over from other donors' samples.

The J gene is TRBJ2-1, the V gene TRBV14, with D unresolved. The CDR3 runs to 14 residues. CDR1 SGHDN and CDR2 FVKESK come from the germline V gene. Deletions cut 0 bases from V and 15 bases from J, with 18 bases between. The CDR3 DNA follows: TGTGCCAGCAGCCAAGATTCCTCGATAGCAAGTGGGTTCTTC. Amino acid sequence: CASSQDSSIASGFF.

The chain uses TRBV5-1 and TRBJ2-5, with 7 bases matching TRBD1. The CDR3 is 15 amino acids. Per germline, CDR1 SGHRS and CDR2 YFSETQ. V trimming: 6 bases; J trimming: 4 bases; junction bases outside the gene matches: 12. The CDR3 bases are TGCGCCAGCACCTCTGGCAGGGGGACAGTAGAGACCCAGTACTTC. Translating it yields CASTSGRGTVETQYF.

The V gene is TRBV4-1, the J gene TRBJ2-1, with TRBD1 matching over 7 bases. Trimming cost V 5 bases and J 4 bases; bases outside gene matches: 8. CDR3 length: 15 residues. From germline, CDR1 is MGHRA and CDR2 YSYEKL. As DNA, the CDR3 is TGCGCCAGCAGCGTCCGGGACAGCATATACAATGAGCAGTTCTTC. Its translation: CASSVRDSIYNEQFF.

The chain couples TRBV28 to TRBJ1-5, with 8 positions matching TRBD1. The length of the CDR3 is 16 residues. V lost 4 bases, J lost 6 bases, and 11 bases stayed unmatched. Germline loops: CDR1 MDHEN, CDR2 SYDVKM. CDR3 region: CASSWTGSGPSQPQHF. CDR3 nucleotide sequence: TGTGCCAGCAGTTGGACAGGGTCGGGTCCAAGTCAGCCCCAGCATTTT.

This clone was seen only a few times. This sequence joins TRBV6-7 and TRBJ1-1, with TRBD1 matching over 7 bases. TRBV6-7 belongs to the ORF category, with a function that is uncertain. J lost 5 bases, V lost 9 bases, and 9 bases had no gene match. The CDR3 is made up of 13 amino acids. The CDR3 DNA reads TGTGCCAGTATCACAGGGGAGACGACTGAAGCTTTCTTT. Protein product: CASITGETTEAFF.

This clone was found a few times. The genes are TRBV9 and TRBJ2-1, with 9 bases matching TRBD2. There are 15 residues in the CDR3. Germline CDR1 reads SGDLS; CDR2 reads YYNGEE. The ends lost 0 bases at V and 3 bases at J; junction bases unmatched: 1. The CDR3 nucleotides are TGTGCCAGCAGCGTAGGTAGCGGGGGCTACAATGAGCAGTTCTTC. Translation gives CASSVGSGGYNEQFF.

This chain joins TRBV5-1 and TRBJ1-5; D remains unclear. The germline CDR1 and CDR2 sequences are SGHRS and YFSETQ. This CDR3 contains 14 residues. V lost 7 bases and J 5 bases, leaving 16 bases between the germline ends. The CDR3 DNA follows: TGCGCCAGCCTGGCGCAGTTTAGTGATCAGCCCCAGCATTTT. It encodes CASLAQFSDQPQHF. The whole variable domain, filled in from reference TRBV5-1 and TRBJ1-5, reads KAGVTQTPRYLIKTRGQQVTLSCSPISGHRSVSWYQQTPGQGLQFLFEYFSETQRNKGNFPGRFSGRQFSNSRSEMNVSTLELGDSALYLCASLAQFSDQPQHFGDGTRLSIL.

V is TRBV28 and J is TRBJ2-3; D may correspond to TRBD1 or TRBD2 (6 bases each). Trimming removed 8 bases from V and 3 bases from J, with 18 bases in between. This CDR3 has 15 amino acids. Germline V gene data show CDR1 as MDHEN and CDR2 as SYDVKM. For the CDR3, the DNA is TGTGCCAGCTCCGGAGGGGGGAGTTCGACAGATACGCAGTATTTT. Its protein product is CASSGGGSSTDTQYF.

V usage is TRBV5-1 and J usage is TRBJ2-2; D is ambiguous. V lost 6 bases and J lost 3, with 6 bases in between. The CDR3 consists of 12 residues. Germline CDR1 is SGHRS and CDR2 is YFSETQ. The CDR3 DNA sequence: TGCGCCAGCAACGTGGACACCGGGGAGCTGTTTTTT. It is translated as CASNVDTGELFF.

The V gene is TRBV9, the J gene TRBJ2-3, with 12 bases fitting TRBD2. The germline gives CDR1 SGDLS, CDR2 YYNGEE. The CDR3 is 16 amino acids. V was clipped by 3 bases and J by 2 bases; unmatched bases: 4. CDR3 nucleotides: TGTGCCAGCAGCGACCTAGCGGGGGGGCCCACAGATACGCAGTATTTT. It specifies CASSDLAGGPTDTQYF.

The chain carries TRBV28 and TRBJ1-1; D gene ambiguous. Trimming cost V 6 bases and J 1 base, with 18 bases left between them. The CDR3 is made up of 16 amino acids. Germline V gene sequence: CDR1 MDHEN, CDR2 SYDVKM. The CDR3, as DNA: TGTGCCAGCAGGCCGCTGGTGGGAGGAGGGAACACTGAAGCTTTCTTT. Its protein is CASRPLVGGGNTEAFF.

V is TRBV30 and J is TRBJ1-2; no clear D gene. This CDR3 has 14 amino acids. In germline, CDR1 is GTSNPN, CDR2 SVGIG (reference sequence). With 0 bases removed from V and 4 bases from J, the gap between germline ends came to 12 bases. In DNA form, the CDR3 reads TGTGCCTGGAGTGTAGGGCAGGTTGTCTATGGCTACACCTTC. Translated, it gives CAWSVGQVVYGYTF.

The genes are TRBV7-8 and TRBJ1-2, with a tentative D call TRBD1 (6 bases). Germline V gene data show CDR1 as SGHVS and CDR2 as FQNEAQ. V lost 5 bases to trimming and J lost 2 bases, with 15 bases between them. The CDR3 spans 15 residues. The CDR3 DNA reads TGTGCCAGCAGCCCAGACGGGGGCGGAAACTATGGCTACACCTTC. This gives the protein CASSPDGGGNYGYTF.

The V call is TRBV28, the J call TRBJ2-5, with D possibly TRBD2 on 5 matching bases. Germline lookup yields CDR1 MDHEN and CDR2 SYDVKM. V was cut by 2 bases and J by 4 bases, with 17 bases left in between. CDR3 length equals 16 residues. DNA of the CDR3: TGTGCCAGCAGTTTAATAGGAGTCGGGGTGGTAGAGACCCAGTACTTC. Translated: CASSLIGVGVVETQYF.

The chain uses TRBV6-1 and TRBJ1-1; 7 bases match TRBD1. The germline CDR1 and CDR2 sequences are MNHNS and SASEGT. The CDR3 consists of 14 residues. V gave up 3 bases and J gave up 1 base; unmatched junction bases: 2. DNA for the CDR3: TGTGCCAGCAGTGATAAGGGGGCGAACACTGAAGCTTTCTTT. Translated: CASSDKGANTEAFF.

The rearrangement links TRBV4-1 to TRBJ2-2; D uncertain. The CDR3 is made up of 16 amino acids. The germline V and J ends were trimmed by 2 bases and 8 bases, with 18 bases remaining between them. CDR1 and CDR2 from the germline V gene are MGHRA and YSYEKL. This CDR3 reads CASSQIHEMERGELFF. The CDR3 DNA reads as TGCGCCAGCAGCCAAATCCACGAAATGGAGAGAGGGGAGCTGTTTTTT.

This sequence joins TRBV10-3 and TRBJ1-2, with D maybe TRBD1 (6 bases). Germline V gene sequence: CDR1 ENHRY, CDR2 SYGVKD. CDR3 length: 13 residues. Trimming shortened V by 3 bases and J by 2 bases, and 7 bases separated the two germline ends. This chain's CDR3 is CAISDQGNYGYTF. The CDR3, as DNA: TGTGCCATCAGTGACCAGGGGAACTATGGCTACACCTTC.

The V gene is TRBV7-2, the J gene TRBJ1-3; 7 bases fit TRBD1. In germline, CDR1 is SGHTA, CDR2 FQGNSA. The V segment lost 5 bases and the J segment 2 bases; nucleotides outside the gene matches: 9. CDR3 length: 16 residues. The chain's CDR3 is CASSETGNFAGNTIYF. In nucleotides, the CDR3 is TGTGCCAGCAGCGAGACAGGGAACTTCGCTGGAAACACCATATATTTT.

The J gene is TRBJ1-5, the V gene TRBV6-1; D is uncertain. This CDR3 contains 15 residues. Trimming left V 2 bases short and J 0 bases short, with 8 bases between. From germline, CDR1 is MNHNS and CDR2 SASEGT. The CDR3 nucleotides are TGTGCCAGCAGTGAACAGGCATATAGCAATCAGCCCCAGCATTTT. It codes for CASSEQAYSNQPQHF.

The chain joins TRBV28 to TRBJ2-5; 7 bases map to TRBD1. Trimming removed 8 bases from V and 5 bases from J; junction bases left unmatched: 5. CDR1 is MDHEN, CDR2 SYDVKM, per germline. The CDR3 is made up of 12 amino acids. CDR3: CASQTGSETQYF. The CDR3 DNA sequence: TGTGCCAGCCAGACAGGGTCGGAGACCCAGTACTTC.

The chain recombines TRBV7-2 with TRBJ2-5, with 7 nucleotides matching TRBD1. The CDR3 spans 13 residues. J lost 5 bases, V lost 3 bases, and 3 bases had no gene match. CDR1 is SGHTA and CDR2 is FQGNSA in the germline V gene. DNA for the CDR3: TGTGCCAGCAGCTTCCAGGGGGACGAGACCCAGTACTTC. As protein: CASSFQGDETQYF.

The chain recombines TRBV9 with TRBJ2-1; 11 bases line up with TRBD2. The CDR3 loop spans 18 amino acids. V dropped 4 bases and J dropped 4; count of bases not matched to a gene: 13. Germline V gene sequence: CDR1 SGDLS, CDR2 YYNGEE. CDR3 sequence (DNA): TGTGCCAGCAGCAGACCTTCTCCTAGCGGGAGGCAGTACAATGAGCAGTTCTTC. Its protein product is CASSRPSPSGRQYNEQFF.

The chain combines TRBV28 with TRBJ2-5, with TRBD2 identical over 8 bases. Losses at the gene ends were 6 bases for V and 4 bases for J; bases not matched to a gene: 10. This CDR3 contains 15 residues. The germline V gene encodes CDR1 MDHEN and CDR2 SYDVKM. The CDR3 DNA sequence: TGTGCCAGCAGGGGTTCGGGGGGGGTAGGAGAGACCCAGTACTTC. Protein sequence: CASRGSGGVGETQYF.

This clone came up a few times. The junction differs from germline at one of its ends, possibly a read error. The rearrangement links TRBV7-7 to TRBJ2-3, with a possible D match to TRBD1 (5 bases). The CDR3 has 13 amino acids. CDR1 and CDR2 (germline): SSHAT, FNYEAQ (reference sequence). In DNA form, the CDR3 reads TGTGCTAGCAGCACGATCAGGGAAGATACGCAGTATTTT. It is translated as CASSTIREDTQYF.

The rearrangement joins TRBV9 to TRBJ2-7; 7 nucleotides agree with TRBD1. Germline trimming cut 4 bases from V and 3 bases from J; bases unmatched to any gene: 7. CDR1 is SGDLS and CDR2 is YYNGEE in the germline V gene. CDR3 size: 14 residues. CDR3 bases: TGTGCCAGCAGCCCCGGGACAGATAACTACGAGCAGTACTTC. Translated: CASSPGTDNYEQYF.

V usage is TRBV9 and J usage is TRBJ2-5; 14 positions match TRBD2. V trimming: 5 bases; J trimming: 13 bases; junction bases outside the gene matches: 7. Germline V lookup: CDR1 SGDLS, CDR2 YYNGEE. The CDR3 is 13 residues long. CDR3 residues: CASSGLAGGPGYF. CDR3 bases: TGTGCCAGCAGTGGACTAGCGGGAGGCCCGGGGTACTTC.

The J gene is TRBJ2-2, the V gene TRBV9; the D is unclear. Germline assignment: CDR1 SGDLS and CDR2 YYNGEE. The CDR3 is 15 residues long. V lost 4 bases to trimming and J lost 0 bases, with 10 bases between them. The CDR3 spells CASSSRVANTGELFF. The DNA of the CDR3 is TGTGCCAGCAGCTCACGGGTTGCGAACACCGGGGAGCTGTTTTTT.

The CDR3 is CASSSGQGGETQYF. CDR3 in DNA: TGTGCCAGCAGCTCCGGACAGGGTGGGGAGACCCAGTACTTC. The V gene is TRBV6-1, the J gene TRBJ2-5, with TRBD1 matching 8 bases. From germline, CDR1 is MNHNS and CDR2 SASEGT. The CDR3 consists of 14 residues. Germline trimming cut 6 bases from V and 5 bases from J; bases unmatched to any gene: 8.

The J gene is TRBJ1-2, the V gene TRBV10-3; weak D call: TRBD1 (5 bases). Germline CDR1 ENHRY, CDR2 SYGVKD. This CDR3 has 15 residues. V lost 6 bases and J 0 bases, leaving 14 bases between the germline ends. The CDR3 spells CAIRDSGLANYGYTF. The CDR3 nucleotides are TGTGCCATCAGAGACAGTGGACTAGCTAACTATGGCTACACCTTC.

This rearrangement joins TRBV9 to TRBJ1-1, with D uncertain. This CDR3 is built from 12 residues. Germline CDR1 reads SGDLS; CDR2 reads YYNGEE. With 4 bases removed from V and 7 bases from J, the gap between germline ends came to 11 bases. The CDR3, as DNA: TGTGCCAGCAGCCCCCGGTTGGGTGAAGCTTTCTTT. Residues: CASSPRLGEAFF.

The J gene is TRBJ1-2, the V gene TRBV4-2, with 7 bases aligning to TRBD1. J lost 4 bases, V lost 1 base, and 3 bases had no gene match. The CDR3 is made up of 14 amino acids. Germline CDR1 LGHNA, CDR2 YNFKEQ. Written as DNA, the CDR3 is TGTGCCAGCAGCCAAGGAGGGACAGCCTATGGCTACACCTTC. As protein: CASSQGGTAYGYTF.

The chain recombines TRBV2 with TRBJ2-7; 7 bases fit TRBD1. The germline CDR1 and CDR2 sequences are SNHLY and FYNNEI. V dropped 7 bases and J dropped 2; count of bases not matched to a gene: 8. There are 14 residues in the CDR3. The CDR3 is CASKTGTAPYEQYF. The CDR3 DNA reads as TGTGCCAGCAAAACCGGGACAGCCCCCTACGAGCAGTACTTC.